This passage covers 26 T cell receptor beta chains from one sample sequenced in a study of blood T cell repertoires in COVID-19. Only in-frame clones appear in the TCRdb table, and some are missing; sequencing was by immunoSEQ multiplex PCR. The sample lists over 250,000 clones; 88% were seen once. Sequenced material: PBMCs or T cells enriched from blood (not recorded which). The receptors shown here come from a woman in her fifties or sixties in a cohort exposed to, infected with or recovered from COVID-19 (not recorded which).

The gene calls are TRBV7-9 and TRBJ1-5, with 7 bases matching TRBD1. The length of the CDR3 is 13 residues. Germline CDR1 SEHNR, CDR2 FQNEAQ (reference sequence). V shed 2 bases and J 6 bases; nucleotides not matched to a gene: 1. The CDR3 nucleotides read TGTGCCAGCAGCTTAACAGGGGTTCAGCCCCAGCATTTT. This codes for CASSLTGVQPQHF.

The rearrangement links TRBV19 to TRBJ2-2; tentatively, D is TRBD2 (5 bases). V was pared by 5 bases and J by 6 bases, with 25 bases between. The CDR3 runs 18 residues. Germline assignment: CDR1 LNHDA and CDR2 SQIVND (reference sequence). CDR3 protein: CASSLGFKLRTAAGELFF. Written as DNA, the CDR3 is TGTGCCAGTAGTTTAGGTTTCAAATTAAGGACTGCGGCCGGGGAGCTGTTTTTT.

As to this clone: A much larger clone sits a single nucleotide away, making a read error possible. The chain joins TRBV6-5 to TRBJ1-5, with TRBD1 matching 8 bases. This CDR3 contains 15 residues. J gave up 2 bases and V 6 bases, and 6 bases lay outside the gene matches. Per germline, CDR1 MNHEY and CDR2 SVGAGI. CDR3 region: CASSQDRAGNQPQHF. In DNA, the CDR3 is TGTGCCAGCAGCCAGGACAGGGCGGGCAATCAGCCCCAGCATTTT.

V usage is TRBV6-2 or TRBV6-3 and J usage is TRBJ2-7; the D is unclear. The CDR3 covers 11 residues. Germline CDR1 MNHEY, CDR2 SVGEGT. V lost 4 bases and J 2 bases, leaving 3 bases between the germline ends. CDR3 bases: TGTGCCAGCAGTTCCGCCTACGAGCAGTACTTC. This translates into CASSSAYEQYF.

The rearrangement uses TRBV20-1 and TRBJ2-1; 14 bases match TRBD2. Trimming cost V 3 bases and J 8 bases; bases outside gene matches: 9. Germline CDR1 DFQATT, CDR2 SNEGSKA (reference sequence). This CDR3 region has 16 residues. The DNA for the CDR3 is TGCAGTGCTAGTAATCCGACTAGCGGGAGGGCATATGAGCAGTTCTTC. It translates to CSASNPTSGRAYEQFF.

The chain has TRBV7-2 and TRBJ2-1; 12 bases are a match to TRBD2. CDR1 SGHTA and CDR2 FQGNSA come from the germline V gene. This CDR3 comprises 19 residues. V was clipped by 1 base and J by 0 bases; unmatched bases: 7. This CDR3 reads CASSLEGTSGLNSYNEQFF. As DNA, the CDR3 is TGTGCCAGCAGCTTAGAGGGGACTAGCGGGCTCAACTCCTACAATGAGCAGTTCTTC. Filled out from reference TRBV7-2 and TRBJ2-1, the complete variable domain reads GAGVSQSPSNKVTEKGKDVELRCDPISGHTALYWYRQSLGQGLEFLIYFQGNSAPDKSGLPSDRFSAERTGGSVSTLTIQRTQQEDSAVYLCASSLEGTSGLNSYNEQFFGPGTRLTVL.

The chain uses TRBV30 and TRBJ2-5; D might be TRBD2 (5 bases). In germline, CDR1 is GTSNPN, CDR2 SVGIG (reference sequence). Deletions cut 0 bases from V and 2 bases from J, with 13 bases between. The CDR3 runs to 15 residues. The CDR3: CAWSVSGRLQETQYF. CDR3 nucleotide sequence: TGTGCCTGGAGTGTAAGTGGACGACTACAAGAGACCCAGTACTTC. Complete variable domain (other parts from reference TRBV30 and TRBJ2-5): SQTIHQWPATLVQPVGSPLSLECTVEGTSNPNLYWYRQAAGRGLQLLFYSVGIGQISSEVPQNLSASRPQDRQFILSSKKLLLSDSGFYLCAWSVSGRLQETQYFGPGTRLLVL.

The chain links TRBV23-1 to TRBJ1-1; 10 bases agree with TRBD1. Being an ORF, TRBV23-1 has a function that is uncertain. This CDR3 is built from 15 residues. The V and J ends lost 5 bases and 5 bases, in that order; junction bases with no gene match: 8. In nucleotides, the CDR3 is TGCGCCAGCAGTTCTTGGGACAGGGGAAGGACTGAAGCTTTCTTT. Amino acids: CASSSWDRGRTEAFF.

The DNA for the CDR3 is TGTGCCAGCAGTTTAAGCGGGGCTCAGAACTATGGCTACACCTTC. The encoded protein is CASSLSGAQNYGYTF. The chain is built from TRBV28 and TRBJ1-2; tentatively, D is TRBD1 (5 bases). The CDR3 covers 15 residues. V lost 2 bases to trimming and J lost 2 bases, with 12 bases between them. From germline, CDR1 is MDHEN and CDR2 SYDVKM.

This chain joins TRBV3-1 (or the pseudogene TRBV3-2) and TRBJ2-1; TRBD1 matches at 8 bases. With V trimmed by 5 bases and J by 6 bases, 18 bases remained unmatched. The CDR3 has 18 residues. Germline V gene lookup returns CDR1 LGHDT and CDR2 YNNKEL (reference sequence). The CDR3 sequence: CASSFGGTGFVFANEQFF. Here the CDR3 DNA reads TGTGCCAGCAGCTTTGGCGGGACAGGTTTCGTCTTCGCCAATGAGCAGTTCTTC.

The chain has TRBV28 and TRBJ1-2; 8 nucleotides align to TRBD1. Per the germline V gene, CDR1 is MDHEN and CDR2 is SYDVKM. There are 14 residues in the CDR3. The junction had 4 bases not matched to a gene; V was cut back by 3 bases and J by 4 bases. CDR3 in amino acids: CASSFGDRGYGYTF. The CDR3 nucleotides read TGTGCCAGCAGTTTTGGAGACAGGGGCTATGGCTACACCTTC.

This chain connects TRBV7-3 to TRBJ2-1, with 8 bases matching TRBD2. CDR3 size: 18 residues. Losses at the gene ends were 4 bases for V and 0 bases for J; bases not matched to a gene: 11. CDR1 and CDR2 from the germline V gene are SGHTA and FQGTGA. CDR3: CASSSRTSYGSSYNEQFF. The CDR3 region has the DNA TGTGCCAGCAGCTCCCGGACTAGCTACGGTAGCTCCTACAATGAGCAGTTCTTC.

CDR3 DNA sequence: TGTGCCAGCAGCCCCACTACACTAGCGGTGCAAGAGACCCAGTACTTC. This encodes CASSPTTLAVQETQYF. The rearrangement joins TRBV7-8 to TRBJ2-5, with 8 bases fitting TRBD2. CDR1 is SGHVS and CDR2 is FQNEAQ in the germline V gene. After removal of 5 bases from V and 2 bases from J, the junction contained 10 bases not matched to a gene. The CDR3 loop spans 16 amino acids.

The chain joins TRBV21-1 to TRBJ2-7; TRBD1, the D gene given by the table, was not confirmed from the DNA. TRBV21-1 is a known pseudogene. The CDR3 totals 14 residues. DNA of the CDR3: TGTGCCAGCAGCTCACGACAGGGAGCCTACGAGCAGTACTTC. Translation: CASSSRQGAYEQYF.

The genes are TRBV11-2 and TRBJ1-2, with D maybe TRBD1 (5 bases). Trimming left V 0 bases short and J 3 bases short, with 11 bases between. Germline V gene lookup returns CDR1 SGHAT and CDR2 FQNNGV. This CDR3 is built from 15 residues. This CDR3 is CASSLDGQGYYGYTF. Written as DNA, the CDR3 is TGTGCCAGCAGCTTAGATGGGCAGGGCTACTATGGCTACACCTTC. Looking up the rest from reference TRBV11-2 and TRBJ1-2 gives the full variable domain: EAGVAQSPRYKIIEKRQSVAFWCNPISGHATLYWYQQILGQGPKLLIQFQNNGVVDDSQLPKDRFSAERLKGVDSTLKIQPAKLEDSAVYLCASSLDGQGYYGYTFGSGTRLTVV.

This chain uses TRBV14 with TRBJ2-3; no clear D. V gave up 2 bases and J gave up 7 bases, with 4 bases separating them. CDR1 SGHDN and CDR2 FVKESK come from the germline V gene. The CDR3 sequence is 11 residues long. The CDR3 DNA follows: TGTGCCAGCAGCCAAACAAATACGCAGTATTTT. Encoded protein: CASSQTNTQYF.

The J gene is TRBJ2-2, the V gene TRBV6-4; tentative D call: TRBD1 (6 bases). Per germline, CDR1 MRHNA and CDR2 SNTAGT. Trimming removed 8 bases at V and 6 bases at J, with 16 bases between. The CDR3 has 14 residues. CDR3 bases: TGTGCCAGCCAGGGGAAACCGGGCGCCGGGGAGCTGTTTTTT. Its protein is CASQGKPGAGELFF.

There are a few counts of this clone. The gene calls are TRBV30 and TRBJ1-1; tentatively, D is TRBD1 (6 bases). The ends were cut back, 5 bases at V and 0 bases at J, with 16 bases in the middle. The length of the CDR3 is 15 residues. Germline CDR1 reads GTSNPN; CDR2 reads SVGIG (reference sequence). The CDR3 region is CAWEFPDRMNTEAFF. The CDR3 coding sequence is TGTGCCTGGGAATTCCCAGACAGGATGAACACTGAAGCTTTCTTT.

This chain links TRBV20-1 with TRBJ1-6; D call uncertain. CDR3 size: 11 residues. The germline CDR1 and CDR2 sequences are DFQATT and SNEGSKA (reference sequence). V lost 1 base and J 15 bases, leaving 10 bases between the germline ends. The chain's CDR3 is CSARVREGLHF. The CDR3 bases are TGCAGTGCTAGAGTTAGGGAGGGCCTCCACTTT.

This chain links TRBV5-4 with TRBJ2-7, with 7 bases fitting TRBD1. CDR1 is SGHNT, CDR2 YYREEE, per germline (reference sequence). The CDR3 covers 15 residues. V shed 1 base, J shed 3 bases, and the junction held 7 bases outside the gene matches. CDR3 amino acids: CASSLKTGKHYEQYF. CDR3 nucleotide sequence: TGTGCCAGCAGCTTGAAGACAGGGAAGCACTACGAGCAGTACTTC.

The chain employs TRBV28 and TRBJ1-1; 7 nucleotides align to TRBD1. Germline V gives CDR1 MDHEN, CDR2 SYDVKM. The CDR3 has 14 residues. The junction had 10 bases not matched to a gene; V was cut back by 2 bases and J by 10 bases. CDR3 coding DNA: TGTGCCAGCAGTTTAATCGGCAGGGGGATCGGAGCTTTCTTT. This gives the protein CASSLIGRGIGAFF.

The chain recombines TRBV3-1 (or the pseudogene TRBV3-2) with TRBJ1-5; the match to TRBD1 covers 10 bases. The CDR3 runs to 19 residues. Germline CDR1 is LGHDT and CDR2 is YNNKEL (reference sequence). With 1 base clipped from V and 4 bases from J, the junction kept 13 bases outside the gene matches. The CDR3 loop reads CASSQVGRDRGHRNQPQHF. The CDR3 DNA follows: TGTGCCAGCAGCCAAGTAGGTAGGGACAGGGGTCACAGAAATCAGCCCCAGCATTTT.

V gene TRBV10-1 combines with J gene TRBJ2-7; TRBD1 agrees at 9 bases. From germline, CDR1 is WNHNN and CDR2 SYGVQD (reference sequence). After removal of 3 bases from V and 3 bases from J, the junction contained 3 bases not matched to a gene. The CDR3 totals 14 residues. The CDR3 loop is CASSDGTGLYEQYF. CDR3 DNA: TGCGCCAGCAGTGACGGGACAGGGCTCTACGAGCAGTACTTC.

The chain carries TRBV2 and TRBJ1-4, with D unclear. V lost 9 bases, J lost 0 bases, and 14 bases lay in between. Looked up from germline, CDR1 is SNHLY and CDR2 is FYNNEI. The CDR3 covers 15 residues. The CDR3 is CASTPRRATNEKLFF. The DNA for the CDR3 is TGTGCCAGTACCCCGAGACGGGCAACTAATGAAAAACTGTTTTTT.

The chain recombines TRBV7-8 with TRBJ1-4, with no clear D. The CDR3 consists of 13 residues. The germline V and J ends were trimmed by 1 base and 13 bases, with 13 bases remaining between them. Germline-derived CDR1 and CDR2 are SGHVS and FQNEAQ. CDR3 loop: CASSLGTPGGLFF. Written as DNA, the CDR3 is TGTGCCAGCAGCTTAGGGACCCCAGGAGGACTGTTTTTT.

This clone was counted once. Written as DNA, the CDR3 is TGCGCCAGCACCTTCAACAGGGGGCGCACCTATGGCTACACCTTC. Protein product: CASTFNRGRTYGYTF. The chain links TRBV10-1 to TRBJ1-2, with 9 positions matching TRBD1. CDR1 and CDR2 (germline): WNHNN, SYGVQD (reference sequence). This CDR3 is built from 15 residues. The J segment lost 4 bases and the V segment lost 7 bases, leaving 10 bases of the junction unmatched.